A selection of T cell receptor beta chains follows, all from one sample in a study of post-analysis software for immune sequencing data. TCRdb independently ran MiXCR on the PCR reads; one entry per CDR3 protein. The sample has roughly 800,000 distinct CDR3 sequences; about 53% are singletons. What was sequenced was blood. These receptors were obtained from a girl aged 5-17 years with multiple sclerosis. Both conserved end residues are part of each CDR3. The order of the fields is J gene, clone size, V gene, D gene, CDR3 protein, CDR3 DNA. A D gene is named only where the DNA matches it firmly. Not every row has a clone size; where given, it reads once, few, many or a size class.

J gene: TRBJ2-6; clone size: NA; V gene: TRBV5-1; D gene: NA; CDR3 protein: CASSLARANSGANVLTF; CDR3 DNA: TGCGCCAGCAGCTTGGCTAGGGCCAACTCTGGGGCCAACGTCCTGACTTTC
J gene: TRBJ2-3; clone size: few; V gene: TRBV5-5; D gene: TRBD1; CDR3 protein: CASSIGQGGDTQYF; CDR3 DNA: TGTGCCAGCAGCATCGGACAGGGTGGAGATACGCAGTATTTT
J gene: TRBJ2-7; clone size: few; V gene: TRBV29-1; D gene: NA; CDR3 protein: CSAEGGDEQYF; CDR3 DNA: TGCAGCGCCGAGGGGGGGGACGAGCAGTACTTC
J gene: TRBJ2-6; clone size: few; V gene: TRBV7-9; D gene: NA; CDR3 protein: CASSLGTAGANVLTF; CDR3 DNA: TGTGCCAGCAGCTTAGGGACAGCTGGGGCCAACGTCCTGACTTTC
J gene: TRBJ1-2; clone size: NA; V gene: TRBV4-2; D gene: TRBD1; CDR3 protein: CASSQDRDRAGYTF; CDR3 DNA: TGTGCCAGCAGCCAAGATCGGGACAGGGCGGGCTACACCTTC
J gene: TRBJ2-1; clone size: NA; V gene: TRBV7-9; D gene: NA; CDR3 protein: CASSCAENEQFF; CDR3 DNA: TGTGCCAGCAGCTGTGCGGAAAATGAGCAGTTCTTC
J gene: TRBJ2-1; clone size: few; V gene: TRBV7-2; D gene: TRBD1; CDR3 protein: CASSSGQGWYNEQFF; CDR3 DNA: TGTGCCAGCAGCTCGGGACAGGGGTGGTACAATGAGCAGTTCTTC
J gene: TRBJ1-1; clone size: NA; V gene: TRBV7-9; D gene: TRBD1; CDR3 protein: CASSFRTGGTEAFF; CDR3 DNA: TGTGCCAGCAGCTTCCGCACAGGGGGCACTGAAGCTTTCTTT
J gene: TRBJ2-1; clone size: once; V gene: TRBV3-1; D gene: TRBD2; CDR3 protein: CASSQGGGTSGSNEQFF; CDR3 DNA: TGTGCCAGCAGCCAAGGGGGAGGGACTAGCGGGAGCAATGAGCAGTTCTTC
J gene: TRBJ1-2; clone size: once; V gene: TRBV29-1; D gene: NA; CDR3 protein: CSVWTANYGYTF; CDR3 DNA: TGCAGCGTATGGACAGCTAACTATGGCTACACCTTC
J gene: TRBJ2-7; clone size: NA; V gene: TRBV20-1; D gene: NA; CDR3 protein: CSARNDREGGKYEQYF; CDR3 DNA: TGCAGTGCTAGAAATGACAGGGAGGGAGGAAAGTACGAGCAGTACTTC
J gene: TRBJ2-7; clone size: once; V gene: TRBV20-1; D gene: NA; CDR3 protein: CSASRTAVAYEQYF; CDR3 DNA: TGCAGTGCTTCCCGGACAGCCGTCGCCTACGAGCAGTACTTC
J gene: TRBJ2-7; clone size: NA; V gene: TRBV12-3/TRBV12-4; D gene: TRBD2; CDR3 protein: CASSDRLATTPSYEQYF; CDR3 DNA: TGTGCCAGCAGTGACCGACTAGCCACAACACCTTCCTACGAGCAGTACTTC
J gene: TRBJ2-5; clone size: NA; V gene: TRBV5-5; D gene: NA; CDR3 protein: CASTIRPGRDFGQTQYF; CDR3 DNA: TGTGCCAGCACCATCCGACCCGGCCGGGACTTCGGACAGACCCAGTACTTC
J gene: TRBJ2-7; clone size: NA; V gene: TRBV5-1; D gene: NA; CDR3 protein: CASSLARVPNYEQYF; CDR3 DNA: TGCGCCAGCAGCTTGGCCAGGGTTCCGAACTACGAGCAGTACTTC
J gene: TRBJ1-5; clone size: NA; V gene: TRBV6-1; D gene: NA; CDR3 protein: CASSEAAGVNQPQHF; CDR3 DNA: TGTGCCAGCAGTGAAGCAGCAGGGGTAAATCAGCCCCAGCATTTT
J gene: TRBJ2-1; clone size: NA; V gene: TRBV29-1; D gene: TRBD2; CDR3 protein: CSVGQLAGVKYNEQFF; CDR3 DNA: TGCAGCGTTGGACAGCTAGCGGGAGTAAAGTACAATGAGCAGTTCTTC
J gene: TRBJ2-5; clone size: NA; V gene: TRBV2; D gene: TRBD2; CDR3 protein: CASSLTGTREYF; CDR3 DNA: TGTGCCAGCAGCCTAACCGGGACTAGGGAGTACTTC
J gene: TRBJ2-1; clone size: NA; V gene: TRBV6-1; D gene: TRBD1; CDR3 protein: CASSKIQGAVRGTNEQFF; CDR3 DNA: TGTGCCAGCAGCAAGATACAGGGGGCGGTTCGGGGTACAAATGAGCAGTTCTTC
J gene: TRBJ2-5; clone size: NA; V gene: TRBV29-1; D gene: NA; CDR3 protein: CSVLGFETQYF; CDR3 DNA: TGCAGCGTCTTGGGTTTTGAGACCCAGTACTTC
J gene: TRBJ2-5; clone size: NA; V gene: TRBV15; D gene: TRBD1; CDR3 protein: CATSRVQGRRETQYF; CDR3 DNA: TGTGCCACCAGCAGGGTACAGGGGCGACGAGAGACCCAGTACTTC
J gene: TRBJ1-4; clone size: NA; V gene: TRBV6-2/TRBV6-3; D gene: NA; CDR3 protein: CASSSSLPDSLFNEKLFF; CDR3 DNA: TGTGCCAGCAGTTCCTCGCTTCCGGACAGCCTCTTCAATGAAAAACTGTTTTTT
J gene: TRBJ1-2; clone size: few; V gene: TRBV4-1; D gene: TRBD1; CDR3 protein: CASSQGFTTGGADYGYTF; CDR3 DNA: TGCGCCAGCAGCCAAGGTTTTACGACAGGGGGCGCTGACTATGGCTACACCTTC
J gene: TRBJ2-7; clone size: NA; V gene: TRBV29-1; D gene: NA; CDR3 protein: CSVIPGHPYEQYF; CDR3 DNA: TGCAGCGTAATCCCGGGACATCCCTACGAGCAGTACTTC
J gene: TRBJ2-7; clone size: NA; V gene: TRBV18; D gene: NA; CDR3 protein: CASSPQDGTEQYF; CDR3 DNA: TGTGCCAGCTCACCGCAAGACGGGACCGAGCAGTACTTC
J gene: TRBJ1-2; clone size: NA; V gene: TRBV27; D gene: NA; CDR3 protein: CASSLTKNYGYTF; CDR3 DNA: TGTGCCAGCAGTTTGACAAAGAACTATGGCTACACCTTC
J gene: TRBJ2-3; clone size: NA; V gene: TRBV7-6; D gene: NA; CDR3 protein: CASSPPGAGKADTQYF; CDR3 DNA: TGTGCCAGCAGCCCCCCTGGAGCAGGGAAAGCAGATACGCAGTATTTT
J gene: TRBJ1-1; clone size: NA; V gene: TRBV10-3; D gene: NA; CDR3 protein: CAISEFETVTEAFF; CDR3 DNA: TGTGCCATCAGTGAGTTTGAGACAGTTACTGAAGCTTTCTTT
J gene: TRBJ1-6; clone size: few; V gene: TRBV20-1; D gene: NA; CDR3 protein: CSAPWGGESSPLHF; CDR3 DNA: TGCAGTGCTCCCTGGGGGGGCGAGAGTTCACCCCTCCACTTT
J gene: TRBJ2-7; clone size: NA; V gene: TRBV4-1; D gene: NA; CDR3 protein: CASSQHGEYEQYF; CDR3 DNA: TGCGCCAGCAGCCAACACGGAGAATACGAGCAGTACTTC
J gene: TRBJ2-5; clone size: NA; V gene: TRBV5-1; D gene: NA; CDR3 protein: CASSVGSQGETQYF; CDR3 DNA: TGCGCCAGCAGCGTCGGGAGCCAGGGAGAGACCCAGTACTTC
J gene: TRBJ1-6; clone size: NA; V gene: TRBV7-9; D gene: NA; CDR3 protein: CAEGAVEATLHF; CDR3 DNA: TGTGCAGAAGGGGCAGTCGAAGCCACCCTCCACTTT
J gene: TRBJ2-1; clone size: few; V gene: TRBV20-1; D gene: TRBD2; CDR3 protein: CSASTSGGVDEQFF; CDR3 DNA: TGCAGTGCTTCGACTAGCGGGGGGGTAGATGAGCAGTTCTTC